The sequence of this T cell receptor (beta chain) was determined in a study of cytomegalovirus exposure and HLA in healthy donors. 13 Jbeta primers and 60 Vbeta primers were used for the PCR. Using immunoSEQ multiplex PCR, the repertoire was profiled, and TCRdb retains in-frame clones only, with some absent. The table lists roughly 240,000 clones, 82% of them singletons. This CDR3 has 17 residues. Germline lookup yields CDR1 SGHTA and CDR2 FQGNSA. The V and J ends lost 3 bases and 0 bases, in that order; junction bases with no gene match: 9. This chain joins TRBV7-2 and TRBJ2-3, with 7 nucleotides matching TRBD2. Specimen: PBMCs. The sequence was collected from a middle-aged woman in good health and CMV-seropositive. CDR3 DNA sequence: TGTGCCAGCAGCTTTAGGAGAAGCGGGGCTAGCACAGATACGCAGTATTTT. This codes for CASSFRRSGASTDTQYF.